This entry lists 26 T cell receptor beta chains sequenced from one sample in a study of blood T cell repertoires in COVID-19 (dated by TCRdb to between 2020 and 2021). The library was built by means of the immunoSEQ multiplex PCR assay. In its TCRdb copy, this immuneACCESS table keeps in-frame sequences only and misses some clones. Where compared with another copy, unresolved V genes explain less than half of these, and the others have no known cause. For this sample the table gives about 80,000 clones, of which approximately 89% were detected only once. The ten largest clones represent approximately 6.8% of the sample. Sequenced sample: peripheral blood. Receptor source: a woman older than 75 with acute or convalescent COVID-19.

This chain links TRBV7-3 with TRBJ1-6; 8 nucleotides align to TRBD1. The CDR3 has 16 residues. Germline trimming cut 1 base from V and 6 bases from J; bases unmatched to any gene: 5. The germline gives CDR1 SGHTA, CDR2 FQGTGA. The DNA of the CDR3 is TGTGCCAGCAGCTTAAAGGGGACAGGTGGTAATTCACCCCTCCACTTT. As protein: CASSLKGTGGNSPLHF.

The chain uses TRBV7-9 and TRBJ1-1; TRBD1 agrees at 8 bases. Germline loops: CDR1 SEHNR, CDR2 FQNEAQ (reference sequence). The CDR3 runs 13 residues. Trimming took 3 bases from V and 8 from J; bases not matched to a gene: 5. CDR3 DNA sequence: TGTGCCAGCAGCTTTGCACAGGGGGGGGAAGCTTTCTTT. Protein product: CASSFAQGGEAFF.

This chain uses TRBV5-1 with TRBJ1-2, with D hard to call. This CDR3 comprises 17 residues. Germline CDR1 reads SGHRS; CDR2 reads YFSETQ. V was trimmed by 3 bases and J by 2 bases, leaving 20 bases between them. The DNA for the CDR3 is TGCGCCAGCAGCTCCGGCGGAGGAGCGCGAGGGAACTATGGCTACACCTTC. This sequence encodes CASSSGGGARGNYGYTF. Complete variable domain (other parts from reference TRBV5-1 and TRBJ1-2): KAGVTQTPRYLIKTRGQQVTLSCSPISGHRSVSWYQQTPGQGLQFLFEYFSETQRNKGNFPGRFSGRQFSNSRSEMNVSTLELGDSALYLCASSSGGGARGNYGYTFGSGTRLTVV.

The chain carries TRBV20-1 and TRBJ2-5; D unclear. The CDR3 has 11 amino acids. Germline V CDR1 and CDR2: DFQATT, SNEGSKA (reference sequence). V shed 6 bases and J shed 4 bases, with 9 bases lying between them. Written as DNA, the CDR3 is TGCAGTGCCAACTCCCCAGAGACCCAGTACTTC. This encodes CSANSPETQYF.

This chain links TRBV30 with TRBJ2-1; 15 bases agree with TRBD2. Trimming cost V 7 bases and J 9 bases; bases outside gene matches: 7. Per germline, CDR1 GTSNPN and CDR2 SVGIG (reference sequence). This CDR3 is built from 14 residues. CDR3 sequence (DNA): TGTGCCTTGGGACTAGCGGGAGGATCGGGTGAGCAGTTCTTC. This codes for CALGLAGGSGEQFF.

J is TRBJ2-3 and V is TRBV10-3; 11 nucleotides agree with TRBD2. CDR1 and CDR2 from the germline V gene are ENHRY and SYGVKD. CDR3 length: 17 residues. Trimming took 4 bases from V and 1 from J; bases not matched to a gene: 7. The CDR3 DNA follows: TGTGCCATCAGTGCAGGGACTAGCGGAGGGGGCACAGATACGCAGTATTTT. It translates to CAISAGTSGGGTDTQYF.

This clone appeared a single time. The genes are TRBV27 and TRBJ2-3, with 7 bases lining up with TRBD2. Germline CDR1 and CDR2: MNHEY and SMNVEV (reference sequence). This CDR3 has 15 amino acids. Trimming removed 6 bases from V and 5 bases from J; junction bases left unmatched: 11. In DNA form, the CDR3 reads TGTGCCAGCAGGGACCGGGGAGGGCCCGGAGATACGCAGTATTTT. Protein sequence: CASRDRGGPGDTQYF.

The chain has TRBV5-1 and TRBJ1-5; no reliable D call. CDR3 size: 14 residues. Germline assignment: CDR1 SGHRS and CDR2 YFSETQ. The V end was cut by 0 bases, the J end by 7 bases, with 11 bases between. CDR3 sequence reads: CASSLDGGNQPQHF. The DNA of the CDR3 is TGCGCCAGCAGCTTGGATGGAGGGAACCAGCCCCAGCATTTT.

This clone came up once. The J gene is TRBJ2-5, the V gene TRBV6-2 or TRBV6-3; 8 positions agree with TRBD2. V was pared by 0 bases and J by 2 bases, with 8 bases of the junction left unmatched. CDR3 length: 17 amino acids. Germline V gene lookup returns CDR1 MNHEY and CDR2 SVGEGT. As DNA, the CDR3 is TGTGCCAGCAGTTACTCGACCTCTAGCGGGCTTCAAGAGACCCAGTACTTC. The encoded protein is CASSYSTSSGLQETQYF.

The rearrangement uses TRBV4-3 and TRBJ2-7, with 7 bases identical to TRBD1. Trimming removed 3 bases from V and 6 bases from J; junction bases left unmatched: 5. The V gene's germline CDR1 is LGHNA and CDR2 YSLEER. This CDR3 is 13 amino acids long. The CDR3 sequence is CASSQEQGFEQYF. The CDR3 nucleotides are TGCGCCAGCAGCCAGGAACAGGGGTTCGAGCAGTACTTC.

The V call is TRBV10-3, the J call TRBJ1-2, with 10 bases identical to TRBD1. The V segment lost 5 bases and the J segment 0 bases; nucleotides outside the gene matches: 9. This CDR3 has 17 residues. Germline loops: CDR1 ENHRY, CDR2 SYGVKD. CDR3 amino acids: CAISSFPGQGSNYGYTF. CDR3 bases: TGTGCCATCAGTTCATTCCCGGGACAGGGGTCTAACTATGGCTACACCTTC.

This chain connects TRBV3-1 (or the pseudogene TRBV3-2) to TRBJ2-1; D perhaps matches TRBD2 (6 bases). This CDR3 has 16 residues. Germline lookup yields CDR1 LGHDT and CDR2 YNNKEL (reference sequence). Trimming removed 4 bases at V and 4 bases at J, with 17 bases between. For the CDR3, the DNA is TGTGCCAGCAGCCTAGACTCAGCCCGGGAGTACAATGAGCAGTTCTTC. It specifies CASSLDSAREYNEQFF.

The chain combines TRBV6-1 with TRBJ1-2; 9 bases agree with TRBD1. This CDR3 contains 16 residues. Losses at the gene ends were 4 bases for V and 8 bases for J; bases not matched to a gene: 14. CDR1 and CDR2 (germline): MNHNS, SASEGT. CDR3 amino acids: CASSALGHRGPGGYTF. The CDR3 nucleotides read TGTGCCAGCAGTGCCCTTGGGCACAGGGGGCCGGGCGGCTACACCTTC.

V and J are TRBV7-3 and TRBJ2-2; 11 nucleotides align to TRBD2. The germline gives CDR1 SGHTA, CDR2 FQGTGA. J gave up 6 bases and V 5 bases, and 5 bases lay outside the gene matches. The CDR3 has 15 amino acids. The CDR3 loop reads CASSPLAGVSGELFF. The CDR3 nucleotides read TGTGCCAGCAGCCCACTAGCGGGAGTCTCCGGGGAGCTGTTTTTT. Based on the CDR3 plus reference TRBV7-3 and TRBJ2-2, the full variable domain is GAGVSQTPSNKVTEKGKYVELRCDPISGHTALYWYRQSLGQGPEFLIYFQGTGAADDSGLPNDRFFAVRPEGSVSTLKIQRTERGDSAVYLCASSPLAGVSGELFFGEGSRLTVL.

Here the CDR3 reads CASSFPGSGGNTIYF. CDR3 DNA: TGTGCCAGCAGCTTTCCCGGGTCTGGAGGAAACACCATATATTTT. The V call is TRBV5-6, the J call TRBJ1-3; D remains unclear. V lost 2 bases and J 4 bases, leaving 13 bases between the germline ends. Germline assignment: CDR1 SGHDT and CDR2 YYEEEE. This CDR3 contains 15 residues.

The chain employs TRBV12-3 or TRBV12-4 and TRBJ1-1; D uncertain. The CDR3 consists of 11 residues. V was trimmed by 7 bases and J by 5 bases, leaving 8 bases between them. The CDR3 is CASTDGTEAFF. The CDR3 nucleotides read TGTGCCAGCACTGACGGGACTGAAGCTTTCTTT.

This chain's CDR3 is CSVASGTGWGETQYF. CDR3 DNA: TGCAGCGTAGCCTCCGGGACAGGTTGGGGAGAGACCCAGTACTTC. The V and J genes are TRBV29-1 and TRBJ2-5, with TRBD1 matching 8 bases. Trimming at V came to 6 bases and at J to 4 bases, leaving 13 bases not matched to a gene. Germline-derived CDR1 and CDR2 are SQVTM and ANQGSEA. This CDR3 has 15 residues.

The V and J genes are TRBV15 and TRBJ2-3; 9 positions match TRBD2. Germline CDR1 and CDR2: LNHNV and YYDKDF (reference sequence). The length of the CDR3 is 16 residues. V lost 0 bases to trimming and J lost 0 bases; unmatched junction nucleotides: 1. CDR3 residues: CATSREAGGSTDTQYF. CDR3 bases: TGTGCCACCAGCAGAGAAGCGGGAGGTAGCACAGATACGCAGTATTTT. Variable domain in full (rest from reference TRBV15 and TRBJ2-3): DAMVIQNPRYQVTQFGKPVTLSCSQTLNHNVMYWYQQKSSQAPKLLFHYYDKDFNNEADTPDNFQSRRPNTSFCFLDIRSPGLGDTAMYLCATSREAGGSTDTQYFGPGTRLTVL.

The CDR3 nucleotides read TGTGCCAGCAGTGGTACCAGGGCAGGGAACACTGAAGCTTTCTTT. This encodes CASSGTRAGNTEAFF. The chain couples TRBV2 to TRBJ1-1; D is possibly TRBD1 (5 bases). Trimming cost V 4 bases and J 1 base, with 13 bases left between them. The CDR3 is made up of 15 amino acids. The germline V gene has CDR1 SNHLY and CDR2 FYNNEI. Full variable domain (remainder filled in from reference TRBV2 and TRBJ1-1): EPEVTQTPSHQVTQMGQEVILRCVPISNHLYFYWYRQILGQKVEFLVSFYNNEISEKSEIFDDQFSVERPDGSNFTLKIRSTKLEDSAMYFCASSGTRAGNTEAFFGQGTRLTVV.

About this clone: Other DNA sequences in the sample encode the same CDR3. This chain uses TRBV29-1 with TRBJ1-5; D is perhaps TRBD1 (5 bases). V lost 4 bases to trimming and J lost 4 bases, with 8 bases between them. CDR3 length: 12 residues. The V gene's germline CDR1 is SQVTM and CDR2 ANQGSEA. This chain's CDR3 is CSVGGVNQPQHF. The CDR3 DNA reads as TGCAGCGTTGGGGGGGTTAATCAGCCCCAGCATTTT.

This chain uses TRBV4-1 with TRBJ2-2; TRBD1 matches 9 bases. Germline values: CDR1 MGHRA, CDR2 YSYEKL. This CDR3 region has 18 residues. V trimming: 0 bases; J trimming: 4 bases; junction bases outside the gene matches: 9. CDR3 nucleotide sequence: TGCGCCAGCAGCCAAGATGAAAGGACAGGGGCGAGCACCGGGGAGCTGTTTTTT. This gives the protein CASSQDERTGASTGELFF.

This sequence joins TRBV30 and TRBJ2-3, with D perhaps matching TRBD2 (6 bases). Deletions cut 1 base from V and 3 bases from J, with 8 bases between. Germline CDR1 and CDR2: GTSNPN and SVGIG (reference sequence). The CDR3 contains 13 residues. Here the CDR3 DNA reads TGTGCCTGGAGTGGCGGGGCTACAGATACGCAGTATTTT. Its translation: CAWSGGATDTQYF.

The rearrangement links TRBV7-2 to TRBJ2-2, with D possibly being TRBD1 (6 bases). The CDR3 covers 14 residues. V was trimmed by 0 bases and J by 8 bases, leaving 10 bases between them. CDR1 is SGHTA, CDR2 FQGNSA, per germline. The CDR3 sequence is CASSLAPGTGELFF. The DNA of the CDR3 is TGTGCCAGCAGCTTAGCCCCCGGGACAGGGGAGCTGTTTTTT.

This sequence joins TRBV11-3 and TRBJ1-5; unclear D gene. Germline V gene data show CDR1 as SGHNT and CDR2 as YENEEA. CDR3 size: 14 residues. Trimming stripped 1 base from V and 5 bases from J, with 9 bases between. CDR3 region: CASSLAPGYQPQHF. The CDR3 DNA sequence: TGTGCCAGCAGCTTAGCACCGGGGTATCAGCCCCAGCATTTT.

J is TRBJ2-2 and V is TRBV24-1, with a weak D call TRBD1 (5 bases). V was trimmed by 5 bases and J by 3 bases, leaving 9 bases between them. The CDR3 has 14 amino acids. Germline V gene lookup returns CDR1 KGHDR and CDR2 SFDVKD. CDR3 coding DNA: TGTGCCACCAGTGGGCAGGGTGACACCGGGGAGCTGTTTTTT. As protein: CATSGQGDTGELFF.

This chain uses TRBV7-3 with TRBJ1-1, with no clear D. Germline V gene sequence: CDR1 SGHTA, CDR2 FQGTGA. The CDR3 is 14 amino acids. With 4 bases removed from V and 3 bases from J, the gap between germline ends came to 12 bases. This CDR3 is CASSSETDYTEAFF. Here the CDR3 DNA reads TGTGCCAGCAGCTCCGAGACGGACTACACTGAAGCTTTCTTT.